A selection of T cell receptor beta chains follows, all from one sample in a study of beta chain features in type 1 diabetes. The data were produced by immunoSEQ multiplex PCR, yet TCRdb's version contains in-frame clones alone and is incomplete. The sample comprises 95,000 to 110,000 clones, roughly 28% of which are singletons, and roughly 0.58% rests with the top ten. The specimen was central memory CD4+ T cells from blood. The receptors stem from a woman aged 18-35 years with type 1 diabetes. The CDR3 runs from the conserved cysteine through the conserved F or W. Each record gives: J gene, D gene, CDR3 length, clone size, V gene, CDR3 protein, CDR3 DNA. A D gene is named only where the DNA matches it firmly. Not every row has a clone size; where given, it reads once, few, many or a size class.

TRBJ2-2	.	15	.	TRBV5-1	CASSSLQGNTGELFF	TGCGCCAGCAGCTCACTACAGGGTAACACCGGGGAGCTGTTTTTT
TRBJ1-1	.	12	once	TRBV6-1	CASFGTFGAAFF	.
TRBJ2-7	TRBD1	15	few	TRBV7-6	CASSPGQALSYEQYF	TGTGCCAGCAGCCCGGGACAGGCGCTCTCCTACGAGCAGTACTTC
TRBJ2-6	.	14	few	TRBV5-1	CASSLGAGANVLTF	TGCGCCAGCAGCTTAGGGGCTGGGGCCAACGTCCTGACTTTC
TRBJ2-7	.	11	few	TRBV7-9	CASSSGLEQYF	TGTGCCAGCAGCTCCGGTCTCGAGCAGTACTTC
TRBJ1-4	TRBD1	14	.	TRBV5-1	CASSLGTGGGKLFF	TGCGCCAGCAGCTTGGGGACAGGGGGAGGAAAACTGTTTTTT
TRBJ1-1	.	13	few	TRBV27	CASSGPMNTEAFF	TGTGCCAGCAGTGGTCCTATGAACACTGAAGCTTTCTTT
TRBJ2-5	.	12	.	TRBV11-3	CASGTSPETQYF	TGTGCCAGCGGGACATCACCAGAGACCCAGTACTTC
TRBJ2-1	TRBD2	17	few	TRBV10-3	CAISAGRGEGEGNEQFF	TGTGCCATCTCAGCGGGGCGAGGGGAGGGAGAGGGCAATGAGCAGTTCTTC
TRBJ2-3	.	14	.	TRBV2	CASNVGLAGDTQYF	TGTGCCAGCAACGTCGGGCTAGCTGGAGATACGCAGTATTTT
TRBJ2-7	TRBD2	13	few	TRBV29-1	CSAIPSGHYEQYF	TGCAGCGCCATACCTAGCGGGCACTACGAGCAGTACTTC
TRBJ2-1	.	11	.	TRBV15	CATSKLAGQFF	TGTGCCACCAGCAAGCTGGCGGGGCAGTTCTTC
TRBJ2-1	TRBD2	16	few	TRBV19	CASRAVVAGARGEQFF	TGTGCCAGTAGAGCTGTGGTAGCGGGAGCCCGCGGTGAGCAGTTCTTC
TRBJ2-7	.	13	few	TRBV28	CASSSTASYEQYF	TGTGCCAGCAGTTCGACAGCCTCCTACGAGCAGTACTTC
TRBJ2-6	TRBD2	20	few	TRBV9	CASSPPRGSGSFTGANVLTF	TGTGCCAGCAGCCCCCCCCGGGGTAGCGGGAGCTTCACCGGGGCCAACGTCCTGACTTTC
TRBJ2-5	TRBD1	17	.	TRBV7-8	CASSPQPTNRGRETQYF	TGTGCCAGCAGCCCCCAACCGACCAACAGGGGAAGAGAGACCCAGTACTTC
TRBJ2-1	TRBD2	15	.	TRBV19	CASRSGRANYNEQFF	TGTGCCAGTCGTAGCGGGAGGGCAAACTACAATGAGCAGTTCTTC
TRBJ2-2	TRBD2	16	.	TRBV30	CAWSETSGRAIRELFF	TGTGCCTGGAGTGAGACTAGCGGGAGGGCCATAAGGGAGCTGTTTTTT
TRBJ2-7	.	13	few	TRBV30	CAWSQNRELVWYF	TGTGCCTGGAGTCAAAACAGGGAACTTGTCTGGTACTTC
TRBJ1-1	.	15	.	TRBV29-1	CSVLPHGGRDTEAFF	TGCAGCGTTCTCCCCCACGGGGGAAGGGACACTGAAGCTTTCTTT
TRBJ2-2	TRBD1	15	.	TRBV5-1	CASSGDRANTGELFF	TGCGCCAGCAGCGGAGACAGGGCGAACACCGGGGAGCTGTTTTTT
TRBJ2-7	.	13	.	TRBV10-1	CASSDHLTYEQYF	TGCGCCAGCAGTGACCACCTAACCTACGAGCAGTACTTC
TRBJ1-5	.	15	few	TRBV6-6	CASPGIDRYNQPQHF	TGTGCCAGCCCCGGAATTGACAGGTACAATCAGCCCCAGCATTTT
TRBJ2-5	TRBD2	16	.	TRBV7-2	CASSATLSGSGETQYF	TGTGCCAGCAGCGCCACCCTTAGCGGGAGTGGTGAGACCCAGTACTTC
TRBJ1-1	TRBD1	17	.	TRBV27	CASSPDRGRVVNTEAFF	TGTGCCAGCAGTCCGGACAGGGGGCGGGTAGTGAACACTGAAGCTTTCTTT
TRBJ2-1	TRBD2	15	few	TRBV7-3	CASSLAGGPYNEQFF	TGTGCCAGCAGCTTGGCGGGAGGCCCCTACAATGAGCAGTTCTTC
TRBJ1-4	.	15	.	TRBV4-1	CASSQEGQGGEKLFF	TGCGCCAGCAGCCAAGAAGGCCAGGGTGGAGAAAAACTGTTTTTT
TRBJ2-3	TRBD2	17	.	TRBV5-5	CASSHGLAGGNTDTQYF	TGTGCCAGCAGCCATGGACTAGCGGGAGGCAACACAGATACGCAGTATTTT
TRBJ2-1	TRBD2	17	once	TRBV7-6	CASTPGLAGGPLGEQFF	TGTGCCAGCACTCCGGGACTAGCGGGAGGGCCCCTGGGTGAGCAGTTCTTC
TRBJ2-1	.	14	few	TRBV28	CASRTGFSYNEQFF	TGTGCCAGCAGAACAGGGTTCTCCTACAATGAGCAGTTCTTC
TRBJ2-1	.	12	.	TRBV15	CATSRDRNEQFF	TGTGCCACCAGCAGAGACAGGAATGAGCAGTTCTTC
TRBJ2-1	.	15	.	TRBV6-8	CASSYCRDRYNEQFF	TGTGCCAGCAGTTACTGTCGAGACAGGTACAATGAGCAGTTCTTC
TRBJ2-1	TRBD2	13	few	TRBV19	CASSLAGGNEQFF	TGTGCCAGTAGTCTAGCGGGAGGGAATGAGCAGTTCTTC